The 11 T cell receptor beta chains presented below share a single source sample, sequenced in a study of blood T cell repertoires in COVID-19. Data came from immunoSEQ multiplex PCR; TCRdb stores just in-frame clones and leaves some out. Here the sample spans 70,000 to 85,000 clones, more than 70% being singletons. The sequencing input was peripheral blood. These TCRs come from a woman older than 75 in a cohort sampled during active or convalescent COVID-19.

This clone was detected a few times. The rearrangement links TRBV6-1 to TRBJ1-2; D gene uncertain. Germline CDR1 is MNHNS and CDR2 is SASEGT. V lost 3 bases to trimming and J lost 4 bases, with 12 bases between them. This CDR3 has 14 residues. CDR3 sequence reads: CASSDMTRAYGYTF. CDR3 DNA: TGTGCCAGCAGTGACATGACTAGGGCCTATGGCTACACCTTC.

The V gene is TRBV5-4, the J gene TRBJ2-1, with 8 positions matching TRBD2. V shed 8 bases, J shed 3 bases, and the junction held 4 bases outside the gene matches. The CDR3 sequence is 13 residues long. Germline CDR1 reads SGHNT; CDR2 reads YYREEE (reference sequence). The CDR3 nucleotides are TGTGCCAGACATAGCGGGATCTACAATGAGCAGTTCTTC. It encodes CARHSGIYNEQFF.

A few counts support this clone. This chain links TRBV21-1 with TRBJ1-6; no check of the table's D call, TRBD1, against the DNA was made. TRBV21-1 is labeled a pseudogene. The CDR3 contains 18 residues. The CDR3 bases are TGTGCCAGCAGCAAAGTATCCCCAGGTGCCAGTTATAATTCACCCCTCCACTTT. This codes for CASSKVSPGASYNSPLHF.

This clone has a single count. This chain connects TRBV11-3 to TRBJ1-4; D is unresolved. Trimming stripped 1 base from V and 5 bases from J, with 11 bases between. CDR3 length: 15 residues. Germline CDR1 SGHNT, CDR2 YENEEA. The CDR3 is CASSLVYGKNEKLFF. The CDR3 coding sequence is TGTGCCAGCAGCTTAGTCTACGGGAAGAATGAAAAACTGTTTTTT.

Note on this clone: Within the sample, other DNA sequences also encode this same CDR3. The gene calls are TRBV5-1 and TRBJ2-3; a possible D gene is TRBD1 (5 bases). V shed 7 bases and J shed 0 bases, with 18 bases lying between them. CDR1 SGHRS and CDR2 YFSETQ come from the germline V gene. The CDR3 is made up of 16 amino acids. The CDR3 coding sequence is TGCGCCAGCTCCCAGGGAACTATCTCTAGCACAGATACGCAGTATTTT. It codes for CASSQGTISSTDTQYF.

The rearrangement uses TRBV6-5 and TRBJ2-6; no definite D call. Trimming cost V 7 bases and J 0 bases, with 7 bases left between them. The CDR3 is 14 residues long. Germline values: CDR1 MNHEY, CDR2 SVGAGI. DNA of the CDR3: TGTGCCAGCACCTCCAGCTCTGGGGCCAACGTCCTGACTTTC. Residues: CASTSSSGANVLTF.

CDR3: CASSLRLAGGLTYNEQFF. CDR3 bases: TGTGCCAGCAGCTTAAGATTGGCGGGAGGGTTAACCTACAATGAGCAGTTCTTC. This chain joins TRBV7-3 and TRBJ2-1, with TRBD2 identical over 9 bases. Losses at the gene ends were 1 base for V and 2 bases for J; bases not matched to a gene: 9. CDR3 size: 18 residues. Germline V gene sequence: CDR1 SGHTA, CDR2 FQGTGA.

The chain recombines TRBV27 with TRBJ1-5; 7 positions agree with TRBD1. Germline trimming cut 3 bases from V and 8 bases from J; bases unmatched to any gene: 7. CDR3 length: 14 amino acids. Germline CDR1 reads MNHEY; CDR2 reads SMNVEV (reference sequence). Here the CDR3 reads CASSFYRGMEPQHF. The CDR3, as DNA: TGTGCCAGCAGTTTCTACAGGGGAATGGAGCCCCAGCATTTT.

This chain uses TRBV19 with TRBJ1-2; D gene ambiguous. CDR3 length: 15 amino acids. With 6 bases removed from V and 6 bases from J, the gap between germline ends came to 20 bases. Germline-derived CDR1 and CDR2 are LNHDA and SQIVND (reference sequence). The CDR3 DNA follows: TGTGCCAGTAGGCCCTCCGCAGGCCGGCGGGATGGCTACACCTTC. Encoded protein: CASRPSAGRRDGYTF.

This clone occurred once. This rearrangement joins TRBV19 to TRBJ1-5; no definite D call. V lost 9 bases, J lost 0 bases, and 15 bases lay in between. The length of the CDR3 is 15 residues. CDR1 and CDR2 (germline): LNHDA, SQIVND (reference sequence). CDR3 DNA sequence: TGTGCCAGCATCGAGGGAGCGTATAGCAATCAGCCCCAGCATTTT. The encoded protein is CASIEGAYSNQPQHF.

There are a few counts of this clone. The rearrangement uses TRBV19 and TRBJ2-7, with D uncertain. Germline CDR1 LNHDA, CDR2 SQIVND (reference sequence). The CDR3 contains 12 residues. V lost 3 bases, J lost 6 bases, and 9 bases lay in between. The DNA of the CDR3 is TGTGCCAGTAGTATCTCCTCAGGCGAGCAGTACTTC. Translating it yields CASSISSGEQYF.